Detailed here is one T cell receptor beta chain. Sequenced by immunoSEQ multiplex PCR; TCRdb stores in-frame clones only, minus some. The data show 210,000 or so clones, about 86% seen once. This sample stems from a study of blood T cell repertoires in COVID-19. On the study more broadly: T cells, B-cell-depleted T cells, or PBMCs provided the cDNA or gDNA that served as material.

Sequenced input: peripheral blood. The receptor was isolated from a man aged 45 to 65 with active or convalescent COVID-19.

The CDR3 region has the DNA TGTGCCAGCAGCTTGGGGAGTTGGGGCTATGGCTACACCTTC. This codes for CASSLGSWGYGYTF. The rearrangement links TRBV7-6 to TRBJ1-2; D is undetermined. Looked up from germline, CDR1 is SGHVS and CDR2 is FNYEAQ. Trimming left V 3 bases short and J 4 bases short, with 12 bases between. This CDR3 is 14 amino acids long.